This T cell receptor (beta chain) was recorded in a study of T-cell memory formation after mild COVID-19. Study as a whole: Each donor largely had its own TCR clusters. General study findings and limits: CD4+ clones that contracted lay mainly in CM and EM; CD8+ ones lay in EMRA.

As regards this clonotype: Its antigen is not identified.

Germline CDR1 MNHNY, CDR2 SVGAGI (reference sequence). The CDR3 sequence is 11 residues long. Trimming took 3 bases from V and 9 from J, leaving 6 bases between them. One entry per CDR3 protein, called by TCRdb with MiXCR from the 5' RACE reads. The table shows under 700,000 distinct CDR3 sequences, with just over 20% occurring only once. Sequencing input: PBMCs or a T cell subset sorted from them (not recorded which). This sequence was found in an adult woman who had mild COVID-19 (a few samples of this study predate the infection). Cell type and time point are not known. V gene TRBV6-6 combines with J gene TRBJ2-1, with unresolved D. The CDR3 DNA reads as TGTGCCAGCAGTTATAAGTCTGAGCAGTTCTTC. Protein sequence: CASSYKSEQFF.